Below, 5 T cell receptor beta chains from the same sample are listed, as sequenced in a study of shared clonotypes between healthy human individuals. Profiled with immunoSEQ multiplex PCR; TCRdb holds only in-frame clones, not every one. The data hold over 1.5 million clones, with nearly 99% observed a single time. Sequenced input: naive CD4+ T cells sorted from blood. Specified subset: CD45RA+ positively selected. The receptors shown here come from a man aged 25-45 years in good health.

V gene TRBV6-6 combines with J gene TRBJ2-7; 9 nucleotides agree with TRBD2. The germline V gene encodes CDR1 MNHNY and CDR2 SVGAGI (reference sequence). CDR3 length equals 14 residues. With V trimmed by 6 bases and J by 10 bases, 13 bases remained unmatched. The CDR3 DNA sequence: TGTGCCAGCAGCCCCTCCGGGACTAGCAAGCACCAGTACTTC. This sequence encodes CASSPSGTSKHQYF.

The chain couples TRBV28 to TRBJ2-3, with 8 positions matching TRBD2. V was pared by 6 bases and J by 2 bases, with 10 bases of the junction left unmatched. This CDR3 contains 16 residues. Germline V gene data show CDR1 as MDHEN and CDR2 as SYDVKM. The CDR3 sequence is CASREAGVYPTDTQYF. CDR3 coding DNA: TGTGCCAGCAGAGAAGCGGGAGTTTACCCCACAGATACGCAGTATTTT.

The V gene is TRBV28, the J gene TRBJ2-2, with D perhaps assigned TRBD1 or TRBD2 (5 bases each). Trimming took 10 bases from V and 4 from J, leaving 13 bases between them. The CDR3 extends over 13 amino acids. The germline V gene has CDR1 MDHEN and CDR2 SYDVKM. Here the CDR3 reads CATSGRFTGELFF. CDR3 in DNA: TGTGCCACGTCGGGGCGGTTCACCGGGGAGCTGTTTTTT.

The genes are TRBV19 and TRBJ2-1, with TRBD2 matching 14 bases. Germline V gives CDR1 LNHDA, CDR2 SQIVND (reference sequence). V was clipped by 1 base and J by 3 bases; unmatched bases: 11. This CDR3 comprises 20 residues. CDR3 DNA: TGTGCCAGTAGTATAGCCACCGGACTAGCGGGAGGCTCAATCTACAATGAGCAGTTCTTC. Translating it yields CASSIATGLAGGSIYNEQFF.

This CDR3 reads CASWTEGAIWHGYTF. CDR3 DNA sequence: TGTGCCAGCTGGACGGAAGGGGCGATCTGGCATGGCTACACCTTC. This chain connects TRBV2 to TRBJ1-2, with D maybe TRBD1 (5 bases). Trimming left V 8 bases short and J 6 bases short, with 22 bases between. Per the germline V gene, CDR1 is SNHLY and CDR2 is FYNNEI. The CDR3 runs to 15 residues.